A selection of T cell receptor beta chains follows, all from one sample in a study of T cells after yellow fever vaccination. TCRdb itself ran the 5' RACE reads through MiXCR, one entry per CDR3 protein. This table has about 210,000 distinct CDR3 sequences, approximately 3.3% appearing once. The sample here was CD4+ T cells sorted from PBMCs, taken 10 days after the yellow fever booster vaccination. The receptors originated from a man between 18 and 35 years old who received the YFV17D yellow fever vaccine. Each CDR3 is given with its conserved first and last residue. The D gene is left open where the match is weak. Clone size, where shown, is once, few, many, or a class for clones that have expanded.

d_call: .; cdr3_length: 13; clone_size: many; v_call: TRBV7-2; j_call: TRBJ2-1; cdr3_nt: TGTGCCAGCAGTATACAGGGTCGGAATGAGCAGTTCTTC; cdr3_aa: CASSIQGRNEQFF
d_call: .; cdr3_length: 16; clone_size: .; v_call: TRBV7-2; j_call: TRBJ1-3; cdr3_nt: TGTGCCAGCAGCCGGACGGACCTGGGACCCGTGGGAACCATATATTTT; cdr3_aa: CASSRTDLGPVGTIYF
d_call: .; cdr3_length: 15; clone_size: many; v_call: TRBV7-2; j_call: TRBJ1-1; cdr3_nt: TGTGCCAGCAGCTCGGATTGGGAGGGTACCACTGAAGCTTTCTTT; cdr3_aa: CASSSDWEGTTEAFF
d_call: .; cdr3_length: 15; clone_size: many; v_call: TRBV7-2; j_call: TRBJ2-1; cdr3_nt: TGTGCCAGCAGCTTAGGGGCAGGAGGCTACAATGAGCAGTTCTTC; cdr3_aa: CASSLGAGGYNEQFF
d_call: .; cdr3_length: 14; clone_size: .; v_call: TRBV6-6; j_call: TRBJ1-5; cdr3_nt: TGTGCCAGCAGTTACAGCGGCTTTGACCAGCCCCAGCATTTT; cdr3_aa: CASSYSGFDQPQHF
d_call: .; cdr3_length: 14; clone_size: many; v_call: TRBV7-2; j_call: TRBJ2-7; cdr3_nt: TGTGCCAGCAGCTTTAGGGTGAGCTCCTACGAGCAGTACTTC; cdr3_aa: CASSFRVSSYEQYF
d_call: .; cdr3_length: 14; clone_size: many; v_call: TRBV9; j_call: TRBJ2-1; cdr3_nt: TGTGCCAGCAGCTCGACAATTAGCGGCTATGAGCAGTTCTTC; cdr3_aa: CASSSTISGYEQFF
d_call: TRBD1; cdr3_length: 16; clone_size: few; v_call: TRBV20-1; j_call: TRBJ1-1; cdr3_nt: TGCAGTGCTAGAGGGCCTGGGGGACAGTTTTCCACTGAAGCTTTCTTT; cdr3_aa: CSARGPGGQFSTEAFF
d_call: .; cdr3_length: 14; clone_size: few; v_call: TRBV6-5; j_call: TRBJ1-1; cdr3_nt: TGTGCCGCGGGTCGAGGGGGAGGGTACACTGAAGCTTTCTTT; cdr3_aa: CAAGRGGGYTEAFF
d_call: .; cdr3_length: 15; clone_size: many; v_call: TRBV9; j_call: TRBJ2-1; cdr3_nt: TGTGCCAGCAGCTCGCGGGAAAGGCACTATAATGAGCAGTTCTTC; cdr3_aa: CASSSRERHYNEQFF